The rows below give T cell receptor beta chains drawn from one sample of a study of early T cells in non-severe SARS-CoV-2 infection. Each CDR3 protein gets one entry after TCRdb re-called the 5' RACE reads with MiXCR. The sample lists around 84,000 distinct CDR3 sequences; roughly a tenth were seen once. The source was whole blood, collected at baseline. All receptors derive from an adult who was a healthcare worker with PCR-confirmed SARS-CoV-2 infection or an uninfected control (not recorded which). Each CDR3 is given with its conserved first and last residue.

>TRBJ2-1|TRBV12-3/TRBV12-4
CAIKRTSGIRSYNEQFF
>TRBJ1-4|TRBV28
CASRPGGGKLFF
>TRBJ2-7|TRBV20-1
CSASLGDIREQYF
>TRBJ2-1|TRBV9
CASSVGRVGGLSRRDNEQFF
>TRBJ2-3|TRBV12-3/TRBV12-4
CASRLAGEDTQYF
>TRBJ1-4|TRBV2
CASRGGLNEKLFF
>TRBJ2-1|TRBV9
CASSARGQGSYNEQFF
>TRBJ2-7|TRBV7-9
CAIEPGLATYEQYF
>TRBJ1-2|TRBV12-3/TRBV12-4
CASCKQGGGPGYGYTF
>TRBJ2-3|TRBV9
CASSLGQNTDTQYF
>TRBJ2-2|TRBV10-2
CASSESGRGTGELFF
>TRBJ2-7|TRBV7-2
CTSSLVSSGSSYEQYF
>TRBJ2-7|TRBV28
CASSPRPTRESAKQYF
>TRBJ2-7|TRBV7-9
CASSFLPTGPYEQYF
>TRBJ2-7|TRBV7-9
CASSTGYYEQYF
>TRBJ2-2|TRBV20-1
CSAPGELFF
>TRBJ2-1|TRBV3-1
CASRNAGLNEQFF
>TRBJ2-2|TRBV5-4
CASSLGGAGGTGELFF
>TRBJ2-5|TRBV5-6
CASSRPSIPETQYF
>TRBJ2-3|TRBV5-4
CASSTGLAGGRSTDTQYF
>TRBJ2-2|TRBV2
CASTGPGTGELFF
>TRBJ2-2|TRBV9
CASSLSRGELFF
>TRBJ1-5|TRBV6-2/TRBV6-3
CASSYSFVGTANQPQHF
>TRBJ2-7|TRBV4-1
CASSQRVQGAYEQYF
>TRBJ2-4|TRBV28
CASSWEVVKNIRYF
>TRBJ2-7|TRBV6-5
CASSYSKLAGVPREQYF
>TRBJ1-1|TRBV7-3
CASSLIGNTEAFF
>TRBJ2-1|TRBV7-2
CASSTGTSGRTYNEQFF
>TRBJ1-1|TRBV28
CASRTTDGFEAFF
>TRBJ1-1|TRBV4-1
CASSQVRAPEAFF
>TRBJ1-1|TRBV13
CASGLRTEAFF
>TRBJ2-2|TRBV7-2
CASSWNAGGPTGELFF
>TRBJ2-7|TRBV20-1
CSAAGTTYEQYF
>TRBJ1-1|TRBV12-3/TRBV12-4
CASSRKGRTEAFF
>TRBJ2-3|TRBV5-1
CASTPGAFTDTQYF
>TRBJ2-1|TRBV9
CASSARLADYNEQFF
>TRBJ2-1|TRBV2
CASSTRGVYNEQFF
>TRBJ1-2|TRBV5-1
CASSPGSQYGYTF
>TRBJ1-5|TRBV19
CASSIFAPGGGSNQPQHF
>TRBJ2-3|TRBV11-2
CASSPTSGLLRNTQYF
>TRBJ2-3|TRBV7-9
CASSSLGGSGWPDTQYF
>TRBJ2-2|TRBV7-3
CASSFSGGMTGELFF
>TRBJ1-2|TRBV7-9
CASSPGIYGYTF
>TRBJ1-4|TRBV5-1
CASSLGTMGEKLFF
>TRBJ1-4|TRBV30
CAWSTRRKLNEKLFF
>TRBJ1-6|TRBV25-1
CASSEGRLSSYNSPLHF
>TRBJ1-2|TRBV30
CALPRTPAGYTF
>TRBJ2-1|TRBV12-3/TRBV12-4
CASSFEGPLADEQFF
>TRBJ2-3|TRBV29-1
CSVTGPTQYF
>TRBJ1-3|TRBV7-2
CASSSEKGQGSGNTIYF
>TRBJ2-1|TRBV7-2
CASSLEGGGQGSNEQFF
>TRBJ2-3|TRBV6-4
CASSDDYPSTDTQYF
>TRBJ2-2|TRBV12-3/TRBV12-4
CASSPTGYTGELFF
>TRBJ1-3|TRBV9
CASSVVDDRSSGNTIYF
>TRBJ1-2|TRBV2
CASSEAGKLYGYTF
>TRBJ2-3|TRBV28
CASSHIRDTSGNTDTQYF
>TRBJ2-2|TRBV20-1
CSARGARSNTGELFF
>TRBJ2-5|TRBV28
CASQPGQGISETQYF
>TRBJ2-1|TRBV9
CASSVTSGGTNEQFF
>TRBJ2-7|TRBV20-1
CSAKTFSRADNSYEQYF